One and the same sample provided the 21 T cell receptor beta chains below, sequenced in a study of T cell responses to AZD1222 COVID-19 vaccine. Clones were read by immunoSEQ multiplex PCR, and TCRdb kept only the in-frame ones, dropping some. The repertoire includes tens of thousands of clones, 60% to 85% of them detected once, and roughly an eighth sits in the top ten. This material consisted of peripheral blood, taken on day 0 of AZD1222 vaccination. The receptors originated from an adult in good health.

The chain recombines TRBV7-9 with TRBJ1-4; 7 bases map to TRBD1. The germline gives CDR1 SEHNR, CDR2 FQNEAQ (reference sequence). This CDR3 comprises 15 residues. The J segment lost 4 bases and the V segment lost 5 bases, leaving 7 bases of the junction unmatched. The CDR3 DNA follows: TGTGCCAGCAGCCCCCGACAGGGTATTAATGAAAAACTGTTTTTT. Translation gives CASSPRQGINEKLFF.

The chain is built from TRBV5-6 and TRBJ1-2; D is unclear. The germline V gene encodes CDR1 SGHDT and CDR2 YYEEEE. The CDR3 has 15 residues. V was trimmed by 0 bases and J by 7 bases, leaving 16 bases between them. Written as DNA, the CDR3 is TGTGCCAGCAGCTTGGTTCAGGAGATAATAGGTGGCTACACCTTC. This gives the protein CASSLVQEIIGGYTF.

V usage is TRBV20-1 and J usage is TRBJ2-1; a possible D gene is TRBD1 (6 bases). V was shortened by 3 bases and J by 6 bases, with 9 bases between the two germline ends. The CDR3 contains 12 residues. Germline CDR1 and CDR2: DFQATT and SNEGSKA (reference sequence). Here the CDR3 DNA reads TGCAGTGCTAGTGGGGGCCCCAATGAGCAGTTCTTC. It yields the protein CSASGGPNEQFF.

Notes on this clone: One end of the junction does not line up with germline, which may come from a read error. V gene TRBV27 combines with J gene TRBJ1-1; weak D call: TRBD1 (6 bases). The V gene's germline CDR1 is MNHEY and CDR2 SMNVEV (reference sequence). CDR3 length: 11 amino acids. The CDR3 protein is CASGGGSRFSF. CDR3 nucleotides: TGTGCCAGCGGGGGGGGCAGCCGGTTTTCCTTT.

The rearrangement joins TRBV11-2 to TRBJ2-7, with 10 bases matching TRBD1. The germline CDR1 and CDR2 sequences are SGHAT and FQNNGV. There are 14 residues in the CDR3. The trim removed 5 bases at V and 4 bases at J, leaving 5 bases unmatched. The CDR3 here is CASSAGQGEYEQYF. The DNA for the CDR3 is TGTGCCAGCAGCGCTGGACAGGGGGAGTACGAGCAGTACTTC.

The genes are TRBV7-3 and TRBJ2-1, with D possibly matching TRBD2 (5 bases). V shed 5 bases and J shed 4 bases, with 18 bases lying between them. CDR3 length equals 16 residues. Germline V gene lookup returns CDR1 SGHTA and CDR2 FQGTGA. The DNA of the CDR3 is TGTGCCAGCAGCCCCAGCCCGAGGGATGGGTACAATGAGCAGTTCTTC. This codes for CASSPSPRDGYNEQFF.

This chain connects TRBV7-6 to TRBJ2-7; D is uncertain. CDR3 length equals 13 residues. Deletions cut 4 bases from V and 1 base from J, with 8 bases between. Germline lookup yields CDR1 SGHVS and CDR2 FNYEAQ. The CDR3 spells CASSSTASYEQYF. The CDR3 DNA reads as TGTGCCAGCAGCTCCACCGCTTCCTACGAGCAGTACTTC.

V usage is TRBV4-1 and J usage is TRBJ2-2; TRBD1 agrees at 11 bases. Losses at the gene ends were 4 bases for V and 6 bases for J; bases not matched to a gene: 13. CDR3 length equals 18 residues. Germline assignment: CDR1 MGHRA and CDR2 YSYEKL. This chain's CDR3 is CASSLPPAGQGVAGELFF. CDR3 DNA: TGCGCCAGCAGCCTCCCCCCGGCGGGACAGGGGGTTGCCGGGGAGCTGTTTTTT.

The chain employs TRBV7-8 and TRBJ1-2, with D hard to call. Germline values: CDR1 SGHVS, CDR2 FQNEAQ. The CDR3 runs to 13 residues. Trimming stripped 2 bases from V and 4 bases from J, with 8 bases between. Here the CDR3 DNA reads TGTGCCAGCAGCTTACGAGGGCTCTATGGCTACACCTTC. Amino acid sequence: CASSLRGLYGYTF.

The V and J genes are TRBV28 and TRBJ1-1; 9 bases align to TRBD1. The germline V gene has CDR1 MDHEN and CDR2 SYDVKM. V shed 3 bases, J shed 0 bases, and the junction held 11 bases outside the gene matches. This CDR3 contains 18 residues. In DNA form, the CDR3 reads TGTGCCAGCAGTTTTAATCCGGGACAGGGAAGAGTGAACACTGAAGCTTTCTTT. This translates into CASSFNPGQGRVNTEAFF. Full variable domain (rest looked up from reference TRBV28 and TRBJ1-1): DVKVTQSSRYLVKRTGEKVFLECVQDMDHENMFWYRQDPGLGLRLIYFSYDVKMKEKGDIPEGYSVSREKKERFSLILESASTNQTSMYLCASSFNPGQGRVNTEAFFGQGTRLTVV.

The gene calls are TRBV7-9 and TRBJ2-2; D is perhaps TRBD2 (6 bases). Trimming left V 2 bases short and J 1 base short, with 11 bases between. The CDR3 sequence is 16 residues long. Germline lookup yields CDR1 SEHNR and CDR2 FQNEAQ (reference sequence). The CDR3 sequence is CASSLFLAQNTGELFF. The CDR3 DNA sequence: TGTGCCAGCAGCTTATTCCTAGCGCAGAACACCGGGGAGCTGTTTTTT. Variable domain in full (rest from reference TRBV7-9 and TRBJ2-2): DTGVSQNPRHKITKRGQNVTFRCDPISEHNRLYWYRQTLGQGPEFLTYFQNEAQLEKSRLLSDRFSAERPKGSFSTLEIQRTEQGDSAMYLCASSLFLAQNTGELFFGEGSRLTVL.

This clone was detected once. The chain recombines TRBV4-3 with TRBJ2-3; TRBD2 matches at 14 bases. Germline CDR1 is LGHNA and CDR2 is YSLEER. With 3 bases clipped from V and 4 bases from J, the junction kept 3 bases outside the gene matches. The CDR3 has 16 residues. This chain's CDR3 is CASSHGTSGGADTQYF. The CDR3 DNA sequence: TGCGCCAGCAGCCACGGGACTAGCGGGGGAGCAGATACGCAGTATTTT.

The J gene is TRBJ2-6, the V gene TRBV5-8; 7 nucleotides line up with TRBD1. CDR1 and CDR2 (germline): SGHTS, YDEGEE. V lost 0 bases, J lost 2 bases, and 5 bases stayed unmatched. The CDR3 sequence is 17 residues long. The DNA of the CDR3 is TGTGCCAGCAGCTTGGGACAGGGCCGAGCTGGGGCCAACGTCCTGACTTTC. This sequence encodes CASSLGQGRAGANVLTF.

This chain links TRBV3-1 (or the pseudogene TRBV3-2) with TRBJ2-3; 8 bases are a match to TRBD2. The V and J ends lost 1 base and 5 bases, in that order; junction bases with no gene match: 5. The germline CDR1 and CDR2 sequences are LGHDT and YNNKEL (reference sequence). The CDR3 consists of 15 residues. The CDR3 DNA reads as TGTGCCAGCAGCCAAGGGGGACTAGAAGGAGATACGCAGTATTTT. Encoded protein: CASSQGGLEGDTQYF.

V gene TRBV9 combines with J gene TRBJ2-3; 8 nucleotides agree with TRBD2. This CDR3 is built from 16 residues. Trimming took 1 base from V and 2 from J; bases not matched to a gene: 6. From germline, CDR1 is SGDLS and CDR2 YYNGEE. The CDR3, as DNA: TGTGCCAGCAGCGTAACCGGGGGGGCTTTCACAGATACGCAGTATTTT. Protein: CASSVTGGAFTDTQYF.

The chain has TRBV6-2 or TRBV6-3 and TRBJ2-5; tentative D call: TRBD2 (6 bases). Germline CDR1 is MNHEY and CDR2 is SVGEGT. V was cut by 5 bases and J by 4 bases, with 23 bases left in between. The CDR3 is made up of 17 amino acids. The CDR3 DNA follows: TGTGCCAGCAGTGGTTCACTCGGCTCGCGGGGACTAGAGACCCAGTACTTC. Translating gives CASSGSLGSRGLETQYF.

This clone was detected ten times or more. V gene TRBV6-1 combines with J gene TRBJ2-3; D is undetermined. The CDR3 is made up of 15 amino acids. V gave up 2 bases and J gave up 3 bases, with 12 bases separating them. Per the germline V gene, CDR1 is MNHNS and CDR2 is SASEGT. The DNA for the CDR3 is TGTGCCAGCAGTGAAAAAGTGGATTGGACAGATACGCAGTATTTT. Translation gives CASSEKVDWTDTQYF.

The chain recombines TRBV5-4 with TRBJ2-7; a possible D gene is TRBD2 (6 bases). The CDR3 sequence is 14 residues long. Looked up from germline, CDR1 is SGHNT and CDR2 is YYREEE (reference sequence). V lost 9 bases and J 4 bases, leaving 20 bases between the germline ends. CDR3 protein: CATGVSGTPYEQYF. DNA for the CDR3: TGTGCCACCGGAGTATCCGGGACTCCTTACGAGCAGTACTTC.

This rearrangement joins TRBV7-3 to TRBJ2-7; possible D gene TRBD1, 6 bases. V was pared by 5 bases and J by 6 bases, with 14 bases between. The CDR3 loop spans 13 amino acids. The germline V gene encodes CDR1 SGHTA and CDR2 FQGTGA. CDR3 sequence: CASSPTGPREQYF. The CDR3 coding sequence is TGTGCCAGCAGCCCAACAGGGCCGCGCGAGCAGTACTTC.

This clone has only a few counts. This sequence joins TRBV3-1 (or the pseudogene TRBV3-2) and TRBJ2-1; D call uncertain. From germline, CDR1 is LGHDT and CDR2 YNNKEL (reference sequence). The CDR3 is made up of 13 amino acids. V was cut by 7 bases and J by 9 bases, with 16 bases left in between. CDR3 region: CASITAGIGEQFF. Here the CDR3 DNA reads TGTGCCAGCATAACGGCCGGTATTGGTGAGCAGTTCTTC.

About this clone: An end of the junction differs from the germline gene, which may be a read error. The chain is built from TRBV27 and TRBJ2-7; 7 bases agree with TRBD1. CDR3 length equals 12 residues. Germline values: CDR1 MNHEY, CDR2 SMNVEV (reference sequence). The DNA of the CDR3 is TGTGCCAGCAGTCATTCGACAGGGTGGCCCACCTTC. Its protein is CASSHSTGWPTF.